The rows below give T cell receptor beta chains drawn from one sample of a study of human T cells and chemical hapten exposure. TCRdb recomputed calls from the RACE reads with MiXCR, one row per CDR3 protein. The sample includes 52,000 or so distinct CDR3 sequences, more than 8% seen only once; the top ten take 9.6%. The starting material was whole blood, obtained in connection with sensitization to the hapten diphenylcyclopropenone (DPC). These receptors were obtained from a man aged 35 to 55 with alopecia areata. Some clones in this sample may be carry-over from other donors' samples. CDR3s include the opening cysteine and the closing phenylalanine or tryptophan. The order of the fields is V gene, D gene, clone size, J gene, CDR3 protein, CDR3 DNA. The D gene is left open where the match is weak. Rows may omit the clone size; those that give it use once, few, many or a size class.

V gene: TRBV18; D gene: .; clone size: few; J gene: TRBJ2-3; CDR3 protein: CAGLEWNTDTQYF; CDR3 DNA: TGTGCCGGGTTAGAGTGGAACACAGATACGCAGTATTTT
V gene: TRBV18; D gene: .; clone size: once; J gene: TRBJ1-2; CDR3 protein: CASSPPSGGIRANYGYTF; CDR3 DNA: TGTGCCAGCTCACCACCGTCCGGGGGTATTAGGGCTAACTATGGCTACACCTTC
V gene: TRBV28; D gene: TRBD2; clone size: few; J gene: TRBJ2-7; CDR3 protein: CASSPPPGTSSGQYF; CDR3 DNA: TGTGCCAGCAGCCCACCCCCCGGGACTAGCTCCGGGCAGTACTTC
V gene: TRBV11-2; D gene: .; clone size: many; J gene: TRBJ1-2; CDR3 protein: CASSDYSPLNYGYTF; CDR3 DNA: TGTGCCAGCAGCGACTACAGTCCCCTTAACTATGGCTACACCTTC
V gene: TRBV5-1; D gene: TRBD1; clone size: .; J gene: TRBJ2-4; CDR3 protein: CASSSQGAAAKNIQYF; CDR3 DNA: TGCGCCAGCAGCTCACAGGGGGCAGCGGCCAAAAACATTCAGTACTTC
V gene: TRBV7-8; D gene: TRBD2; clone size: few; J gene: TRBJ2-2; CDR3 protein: CASTPRAAREMVGELFF; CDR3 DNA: TGTGCCAGCACCCCAAGGGCGGCGCGGGAGATGGTCGGGGAGCTGTTTTTT
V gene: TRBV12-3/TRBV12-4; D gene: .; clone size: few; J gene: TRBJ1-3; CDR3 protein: CASSFTRNTIYF; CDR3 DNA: TGTGCCAGCAGTTTCACAAGAAACACCATATATTTT
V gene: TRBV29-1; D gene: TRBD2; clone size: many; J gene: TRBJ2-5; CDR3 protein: CSVSRLAEETQYF; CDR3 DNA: TGCAGCGTTAGTCGGCTAGCGGAAGAGACCCAGTACTTC
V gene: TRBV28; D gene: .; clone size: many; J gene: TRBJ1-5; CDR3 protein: CASRTFTGSQPQHF; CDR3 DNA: TGTGCCAGCAGGACCTTTACAGGGAGCCAGCCCCAGCATTTT
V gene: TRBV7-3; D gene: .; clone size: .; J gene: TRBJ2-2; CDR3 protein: CASSSGPLGYTGTGELFF; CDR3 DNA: TGTGCCAGCAGTAGTGGACCCCTGGGATACACCGGAACCGGGGAGCTGTTTTTT
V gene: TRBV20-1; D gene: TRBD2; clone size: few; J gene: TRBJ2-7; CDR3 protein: CSAPLAGGQTYEQYF; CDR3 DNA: TGCAGTGCTCCACTAGCGGGAGGTCAAACCTACGAGCAGTACTTC
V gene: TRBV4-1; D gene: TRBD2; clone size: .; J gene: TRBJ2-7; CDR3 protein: CASSEGTRHLSYEQYF; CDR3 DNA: TGCGCCAGCAGCGAAGGGACTAGACACCTCTCCTACGAGCAGTACTTC
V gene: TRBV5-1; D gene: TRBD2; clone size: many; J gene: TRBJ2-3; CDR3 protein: CASSSGLVQADTQYF; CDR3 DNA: TGCGCCAGCAGCTCCGGACTAGTGCAGGCAGATACGCAGTATTTT
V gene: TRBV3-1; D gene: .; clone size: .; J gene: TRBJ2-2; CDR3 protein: CASSQGPTTGELFF; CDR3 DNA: TGTGCCAGCAGCCAAGGTCCGACCACCGGGGAGCTGTTTTTT
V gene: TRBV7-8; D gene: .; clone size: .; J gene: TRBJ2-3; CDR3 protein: CASSLDLGIGTDTQYF; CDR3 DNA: TGTGCCAGCAGCTTAGATCTAGGAATCGGCACAGATACGCAGTATTTT
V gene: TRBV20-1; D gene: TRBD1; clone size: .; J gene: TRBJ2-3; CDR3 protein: CSARSVGTAGTDTQYF; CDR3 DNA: TGCAGTGCTAGATCCGTGGGGACAGCGGGCACAGATACGCAGTATTTT
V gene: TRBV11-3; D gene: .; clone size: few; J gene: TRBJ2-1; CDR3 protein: CASSQDSSYNEQFF; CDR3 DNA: TGTGCCAGCAGCCAGGACTCCTCCTACAATGAGCAGTTCTTC
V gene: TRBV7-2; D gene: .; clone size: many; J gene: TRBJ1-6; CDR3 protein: CASSTRAEGYNSPLHF; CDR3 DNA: TGTGCCAGCAGCACCCGAGCGGAGGGCTATAATTCACCCCTCCACTTT
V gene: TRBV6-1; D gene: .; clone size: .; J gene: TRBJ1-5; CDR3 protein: CASSQGGSNSLQHF; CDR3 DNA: TGTGCCAGCAGTCAAGGGGGGTCAAACAGTCTCCAGCATTTT
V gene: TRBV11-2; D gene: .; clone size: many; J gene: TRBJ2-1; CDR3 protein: CASSSPFGANEQFF; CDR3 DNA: TGTGCCAGCAGCTCCCCGTTTGGCGCCAATGAGCAGTTCTTC
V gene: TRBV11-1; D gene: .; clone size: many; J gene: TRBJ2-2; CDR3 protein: CASSLGRTENTGELFF; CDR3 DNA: TGTGCCAGCAGCTTAGGGAGGACAGAGAACACCGGGGAGCTGTTTTTT
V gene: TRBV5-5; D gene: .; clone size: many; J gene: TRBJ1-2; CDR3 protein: CASSSRWGIDYGYTF; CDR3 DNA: TGTGCCAGCAGCTCCAGGTGGGGGATCGACTATGGCTACACCTTC
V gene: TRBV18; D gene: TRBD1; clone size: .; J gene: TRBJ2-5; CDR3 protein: CASSLSRTGQETQYF; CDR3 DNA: TGTGCCAGCTCACTCTCACGGACAGGCCAAGAGACCCAGTACTTC
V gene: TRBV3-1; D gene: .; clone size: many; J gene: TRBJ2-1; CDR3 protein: CASSQTQGIEYNEQFF; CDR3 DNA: TGTGCCAGCAGCCAAACACAGGGTATTGAGTACAATGAGCAGTTCTTC
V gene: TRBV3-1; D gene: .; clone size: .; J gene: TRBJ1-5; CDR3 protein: CAEADTLSNQPQHF; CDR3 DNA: TGTGCCGAGGCTGACACCCTGAGCAATCAGCCCCAGCATTTT
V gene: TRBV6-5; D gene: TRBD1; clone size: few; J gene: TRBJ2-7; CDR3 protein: CASSDRTGTYEQYF; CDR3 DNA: TGTGCCAGCAGCGACCGGACAGGGACCTACGAGCAGTACTTC
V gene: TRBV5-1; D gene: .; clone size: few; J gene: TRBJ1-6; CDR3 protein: CASRVGDSPLHF; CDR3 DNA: TGCGCCAGCAGGGTCGGAGATTCACCCCTCCACTTT
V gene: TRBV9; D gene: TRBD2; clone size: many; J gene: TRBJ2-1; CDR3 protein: CASSARTGSGRGDEQFF; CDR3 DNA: TGTGCCAGCAGCGCCAGGACCGGCAGCGGGAGAGGAGATGAGCAGTTCTTC
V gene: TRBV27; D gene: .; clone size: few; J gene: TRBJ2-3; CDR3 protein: CASASTDTQYF; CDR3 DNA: TGTGCCAGCGCAAGCACAGATACGCAGTATTTT
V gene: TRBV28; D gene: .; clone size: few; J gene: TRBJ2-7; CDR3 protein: CASTTRRGGSSYEQYF; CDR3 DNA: TGTGCCAGCACTACCCGGCGTGGGGGGAGCTCCTACGAGCAGTACTTC
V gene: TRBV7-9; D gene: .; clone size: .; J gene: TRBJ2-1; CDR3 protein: CASSFDSSEQFF; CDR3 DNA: TGTGCCAGCAGCTTCGACTCGAGTGAGCAGTTCTTC
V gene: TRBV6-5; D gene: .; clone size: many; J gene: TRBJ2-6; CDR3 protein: CASSSPGVRANVLTF; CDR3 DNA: TGTGCCAGCAGTAGCCCCGGGGTAAGGGCCAACGTCCTGACTTTC
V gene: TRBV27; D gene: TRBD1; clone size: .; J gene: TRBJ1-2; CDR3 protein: CASRGRQGANYGYTF; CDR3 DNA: TGTGCCAGCAGGGGGAGACAGGGGGCGAACTATGGCTACACCTTC
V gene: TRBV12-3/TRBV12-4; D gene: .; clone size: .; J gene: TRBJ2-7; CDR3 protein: CASSHPGRGYEQYF; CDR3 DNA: TGTGCCAGCAGTCATCCAGGGAGAGGCTACGAGCAGTACTTC
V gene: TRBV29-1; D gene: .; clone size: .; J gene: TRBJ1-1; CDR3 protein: CSVGQSNTEAFF; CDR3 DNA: TGCAGCGTTGGGCAGTCGAACACTGAAGCTTTCTTT
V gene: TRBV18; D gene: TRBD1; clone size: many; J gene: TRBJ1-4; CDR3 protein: CASSPGQNEKLFF; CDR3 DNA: TGTGCCAGCTCACCGGGACAGAATGAAAAACTGTTTTTT
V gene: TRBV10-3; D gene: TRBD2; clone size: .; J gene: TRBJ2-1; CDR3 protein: CAISGTSGVGLNNEQFF; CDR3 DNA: TGTGCCATCAGTGGGACTAGCGGAGTAGGCTTAAACAATGAGCAGTTCTTC
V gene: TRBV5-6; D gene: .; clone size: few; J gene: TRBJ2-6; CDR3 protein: CASSFLSFSGANVLTF; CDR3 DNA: TGTGCCAGCAGCTTCTTATCTTTCTCTGGGGCCAACGTCCTGACTTTC
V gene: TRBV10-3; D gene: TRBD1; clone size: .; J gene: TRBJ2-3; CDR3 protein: CATTEGTGRTDTQYF; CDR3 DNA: TGTGCCACGACAGAAGGGACAGGGAGGACAGATACGCAGTATTTT
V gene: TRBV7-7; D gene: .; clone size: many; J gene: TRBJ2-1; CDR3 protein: CASSLRPADSYNEQFF; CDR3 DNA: TGTGCCAGCAGCTTAAGACCTGCGGATTCCTACAATGAGCAGTTCTTC
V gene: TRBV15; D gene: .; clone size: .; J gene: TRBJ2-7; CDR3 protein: CATSREGALGSYEQYF; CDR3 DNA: TGTGCCACCAGCAGAGAAGGGGCCCTAGGCTCCTACGAGCAGTACTTC
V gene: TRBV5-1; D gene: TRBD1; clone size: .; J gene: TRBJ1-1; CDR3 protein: CASSLGDRGLGAFF; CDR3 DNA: TGCGCCAGCAGCTTGGGTGACAGGGGGCTCGGAGCTTTCTTT
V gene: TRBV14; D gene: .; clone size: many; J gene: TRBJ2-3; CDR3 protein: CASSQVTAAIIDTQYF; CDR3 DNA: TGTGCCAGCAGCCAAGTCACGGCAGCGATAATTGATACGCAGTATTTT
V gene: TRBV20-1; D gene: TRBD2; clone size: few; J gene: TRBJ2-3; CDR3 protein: CSARAGGATDTQYF; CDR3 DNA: TGCAGTGCTAGAGCGGGGGGGGCCACAGATACGCAGTATTTT
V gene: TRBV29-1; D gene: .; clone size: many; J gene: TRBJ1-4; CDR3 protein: CSAKGQVNEKLFF; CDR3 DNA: TGCAGCGCCAAGGGGCAGGTTAATGAAAAACTGTTTTTT
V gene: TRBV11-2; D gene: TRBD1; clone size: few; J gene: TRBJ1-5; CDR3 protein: CASSATGDIRQPQHF; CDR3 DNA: TGTGCCAGCAGCGCAACAGGGGATATCCGACAGCCCCAGCATTTT
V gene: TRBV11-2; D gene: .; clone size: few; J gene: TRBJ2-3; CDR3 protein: CASRLKRISTDTQYF; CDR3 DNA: TGTGCCAGCAGACTAAAGCGGATCTCCACAGATACGCAGTATTTT
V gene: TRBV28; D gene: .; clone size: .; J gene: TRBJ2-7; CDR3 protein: CASSLSTRDYEQYF; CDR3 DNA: TGTGCCAGCAGTTTATCCACACGGGACTACGAGCAGTACTTC
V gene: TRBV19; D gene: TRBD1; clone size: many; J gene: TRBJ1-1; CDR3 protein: CATKRTGGALTEAFF; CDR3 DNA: TGTGCCACCAAAAGGACAGGGGGCGCCCTGACTGAAGCTTTCTTT
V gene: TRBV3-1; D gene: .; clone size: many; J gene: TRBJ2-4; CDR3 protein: CASSQTRVLAPVF; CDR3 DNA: TGTGCCAGCAGCCAGACCAGGGTTCTAGCCCCAGTCTTC